The TCR beta chain described here comes from a study of T cell changes during pregnancy in multiple sclerosis. Produced via immunoSEQ multiplex PCR; TCRdb's table is partial and in-frame only. The sample includes roughly 38,000 clones, 88% of them seen just once. The CDR3 is made up of 12 amino acids. V was pared by 8 bases and J by 1 base, with 8 bases between. Per the germline V gene, CDR1 is GTSNPN and CDR2 is SVGIG (reference sequence). The source was CD4+ T cells from peripheral blood mononuclear cells, collected before pregnancy. This receptor was obtained from a female donor with multiple sclerosis, enrolled in a pregnancy study. The V gene is TRBV30, the J gene TRBJ2-2, with a weak D call TRBD1 (6 bases). The CDR3 spells CARGQNTGELFF. DNA of the CDR3: TGTGCCCGGGGACAGAACACCGGGGAGCTGTTTTTT. The full variable domain, in which reference TRBV30 and TRBJ2-2 provide the parts outside the CDR3, is SQTIHQWPATLVQPVGSPLSLECTVEGTSNPNLYWYRQAAGRGLQLLFYSVGIGQISSEVPQNLSASRPQDRQFILSSKKLLLSDSGFYLCARGQNTGELFFGEGSRLTVL.